This T cell receptor beta chain emerged from a study of blood T cell repertoires in COVID-19. The overall study: There were acute and convalescent COVID-19 samples, and they came from the United States, Italy and Spain.

In this sample, this clone turned up once. V was shortened by 8 bases and J by 5 bases, with 12 bases between the two germline ends. Germline V lookup: CDR1 MNHNY, CDR2 SVGAGI (reference sequence). The CDR3 spans 12 residues. Per the original data handling: Counts of nucleated cells, estimated from reference gene primer amplification, were obtained. Some clones are missing from TCRdb's copy, which holds only in-frame ones; the method was immunoSEQ multiplex PCR. V and J calls and clone size are those listed in that table; D and trimming were worked out from the DNA. The sample holds roughly 460,000 clones, roughly 90% seen once.

The V call is TRBV6-6, the J call TRBJ2-5; tentatively, D is TRBD2 (6 bases). This TCR came from a young man with COVID-19, enrolled during active disease. The sequenced sample consisted of peripheral blood. The CDR3 DNA reads TGTGCCAGCCGCCGGGGAGGCGAGACCCAGTACTTC. It codes for CASRRGGETQYF.